The present TCR beta chain was sequenced within a study of beta chain features in type 1 diabetes. On this clone: The antigen is not known.

Study-wide points: Lower insertion and higher deletion counts appeared at VDJ junctions in type 1 diabetes patients.

The whole isolated RNA underwent reverse transcription, so sequencing captured expressed TCRB transcripts. Sequenced by immunoSEQ multiplex PCR; TCRdb stores in-frame clones only, minus some. The sample has almost 350,000 clones, roughly 8% seen once. One heparinised blood draw averaging around 120 mL was given by each donor. A CD45RO/CCR7/CD25/CD127/CD95/CD27 panel sorted naive, central memory, regulatory and stem cell-like memory CD4+ cells. Without exception, sorted populations had purity beyond 95%. Looked up from germline, CDR1 is SGHVS and CDR2 is FQNEAQ. V dropped 5 bases and J dropped 8 bases, with 18 bases sitting between them. The CDR3 sequence is 14 residues long.

This chain uses TRBV7-8 with TRBJ1-1, with D perhaps TRBD1 (6 bases). Material: central memory CD4+ T cells from blood. The clonotype originates from a woman younger than 30 in good health. In nucleotides, the CDR3 is TGTGCCAGCAGCGGCGGGACACCGCGATTCGAAGCTTTCTTT. This sequence encodes CASSGGTPRFEAFF. The full variable domain, rest sourced from reference TRBV7-8 and TRBJ1-1, is GAGVSQSPRYKVAKRGQDVALRCDPISGHVSLFWYQQALGQGPEFLTYFQNEAQLDKSGLPSDRFFAERPEGSVSTLKIQRTQQEDSAVYLCASSGGTPRFEAFFGQGTRLTVV.